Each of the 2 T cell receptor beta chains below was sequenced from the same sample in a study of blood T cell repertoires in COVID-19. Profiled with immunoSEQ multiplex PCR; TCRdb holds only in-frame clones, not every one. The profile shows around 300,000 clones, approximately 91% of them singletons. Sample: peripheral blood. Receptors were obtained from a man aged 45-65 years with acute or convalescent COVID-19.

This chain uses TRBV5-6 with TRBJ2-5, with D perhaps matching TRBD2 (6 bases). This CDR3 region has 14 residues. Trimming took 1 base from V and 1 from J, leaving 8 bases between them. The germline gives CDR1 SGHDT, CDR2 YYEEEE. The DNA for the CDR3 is TGTGCCAGCAGCTTGCGGGAGACCCAAGAGACCCAGTACTTC. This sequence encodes CASSLRETQETQYF.

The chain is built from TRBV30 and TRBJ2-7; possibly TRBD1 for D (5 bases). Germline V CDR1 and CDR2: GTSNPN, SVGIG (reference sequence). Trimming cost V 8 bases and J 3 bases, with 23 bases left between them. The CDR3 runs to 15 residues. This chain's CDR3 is CAGPTVYRLLYEQYF. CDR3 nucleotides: TGTGCCGGACCGACAGTCTACCGCCTTCTCTACGAGCAGTACTTC.